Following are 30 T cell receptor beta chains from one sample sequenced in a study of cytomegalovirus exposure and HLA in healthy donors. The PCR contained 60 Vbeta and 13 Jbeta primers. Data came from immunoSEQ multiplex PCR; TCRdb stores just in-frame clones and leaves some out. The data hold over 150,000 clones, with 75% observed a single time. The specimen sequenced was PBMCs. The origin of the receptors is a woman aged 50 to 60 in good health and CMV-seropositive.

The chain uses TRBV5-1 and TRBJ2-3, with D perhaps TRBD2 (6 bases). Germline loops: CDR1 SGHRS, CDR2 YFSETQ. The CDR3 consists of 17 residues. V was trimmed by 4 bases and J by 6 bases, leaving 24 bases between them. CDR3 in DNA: TGCGCCAGCAGCGCGGGACCCAAGGTGGCGCACGGGGATACGCAGTATTTT. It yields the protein CASSAGPKVAHGDTQYF.

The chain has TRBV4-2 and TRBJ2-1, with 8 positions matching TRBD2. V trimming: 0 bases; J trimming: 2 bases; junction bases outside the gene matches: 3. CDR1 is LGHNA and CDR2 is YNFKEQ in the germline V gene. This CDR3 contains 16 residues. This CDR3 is CASSQDATSAYNEQFF. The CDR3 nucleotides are TGTGCCAGCAGCCAAGATGCGACTAGCGCCTACAATGAGCAGTTCTTC.

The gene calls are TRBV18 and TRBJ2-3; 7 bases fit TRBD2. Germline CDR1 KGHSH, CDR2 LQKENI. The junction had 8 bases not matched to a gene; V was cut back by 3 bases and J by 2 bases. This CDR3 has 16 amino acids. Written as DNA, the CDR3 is TGTGCCAGCTCACCGCCGGGGGGAGAATTCACAGATACGCAGTATTTT. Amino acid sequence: CASSPPGGEFTDTQYF.

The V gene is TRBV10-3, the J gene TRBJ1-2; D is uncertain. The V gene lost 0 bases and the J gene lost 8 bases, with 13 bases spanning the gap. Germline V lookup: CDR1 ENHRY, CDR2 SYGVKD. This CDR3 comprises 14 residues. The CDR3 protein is CAISESRVAGGYTF. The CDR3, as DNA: TGTGCCATCAGTGAGTCGAGGGTAGCGGGGGGCTACACCTTC.

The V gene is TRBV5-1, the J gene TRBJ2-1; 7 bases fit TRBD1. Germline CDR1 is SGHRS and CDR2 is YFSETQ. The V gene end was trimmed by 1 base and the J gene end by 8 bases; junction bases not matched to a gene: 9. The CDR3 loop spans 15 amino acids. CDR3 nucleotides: TGCGCCAGCAGCTTGACAGGGGCCGGCTGGGATGAGCAGTTCTTC. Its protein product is CASSLTGAGWDEQFF.

This CDR3 reads CASSADSQYGYTF. Written as DNA, the CDR3 is TGCGCCAGCAGCGCAGACAGCCAATATGGCTACACCTTC. This sequence joins TRBV5-1 and TRBJ1-2, with D perhaps TRBD1 (5 bases). Trimming pared 4 bases from V and 5 bases from J, leaving 12 bases between. From germline, CDR1 is SGHRS and CDR2 YFSETQ. The CDR3 spans 13 residues.

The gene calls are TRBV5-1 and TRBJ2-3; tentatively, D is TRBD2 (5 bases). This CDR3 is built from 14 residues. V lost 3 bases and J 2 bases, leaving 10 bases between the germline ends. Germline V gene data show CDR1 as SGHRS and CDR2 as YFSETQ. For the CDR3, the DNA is TGCGCCAGCAGCTACCAGGACTTCACAGATACGCAGTATTTT. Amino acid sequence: CASSYQDFTDTQYF.

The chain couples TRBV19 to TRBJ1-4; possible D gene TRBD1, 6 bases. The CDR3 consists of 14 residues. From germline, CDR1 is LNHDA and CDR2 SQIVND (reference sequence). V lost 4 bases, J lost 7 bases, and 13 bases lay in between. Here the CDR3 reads CASSNGQRGEKLFF. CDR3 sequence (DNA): TGTGCCAGTAGTAACGGACAGAGGGGTGAAAAACTGTTTTTT. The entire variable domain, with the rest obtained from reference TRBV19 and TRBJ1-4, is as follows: DGGITQSPKYLFRKEGQNVTLSCEQNLNHDAMYWYRQDPGQGLRLIYYSQIVNDFQKGDIAEGYSVSREKKESFPLTVTSAQKNPTAFYLCASSNGQRGEKLFFGSGTQLSVL.

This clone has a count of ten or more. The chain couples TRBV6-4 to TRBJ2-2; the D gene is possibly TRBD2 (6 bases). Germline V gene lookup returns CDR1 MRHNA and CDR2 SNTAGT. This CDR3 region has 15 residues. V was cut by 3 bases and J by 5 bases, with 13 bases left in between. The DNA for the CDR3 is TGTGCCAGCAGTGATGGACACGGGGGAACCGGGGAGCTGTTTTTT. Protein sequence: CASSDGHGGTGELFF.

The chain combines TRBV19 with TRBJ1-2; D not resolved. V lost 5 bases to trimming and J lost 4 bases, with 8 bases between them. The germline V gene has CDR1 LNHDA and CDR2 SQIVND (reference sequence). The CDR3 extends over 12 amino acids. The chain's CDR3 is CASSRGIYGYTF. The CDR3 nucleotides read TGTGCCAGTAGTCGGGGAATCTATGGCTACACCTTC.

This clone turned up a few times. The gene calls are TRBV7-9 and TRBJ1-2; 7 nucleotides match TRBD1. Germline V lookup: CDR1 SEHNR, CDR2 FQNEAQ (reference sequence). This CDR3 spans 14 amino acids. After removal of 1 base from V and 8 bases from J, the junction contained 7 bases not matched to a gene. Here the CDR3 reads CASSLGTGLGGYTF. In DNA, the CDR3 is TGTGCCAGCAGCTTAGGGACAGGACTCGGAGGCTACACCTTC.

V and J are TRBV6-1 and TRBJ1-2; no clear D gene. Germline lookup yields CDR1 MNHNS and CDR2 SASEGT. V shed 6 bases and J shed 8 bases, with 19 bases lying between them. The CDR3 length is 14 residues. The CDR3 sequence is CASSLTSTPNGYTF. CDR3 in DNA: TGTGCCAGCAGCTTGACATCAACCCCGAACGGCTACACCTTC.

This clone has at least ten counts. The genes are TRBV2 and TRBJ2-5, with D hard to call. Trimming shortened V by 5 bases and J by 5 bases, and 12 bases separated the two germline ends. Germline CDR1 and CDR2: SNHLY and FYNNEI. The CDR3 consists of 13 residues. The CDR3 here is CASSWMYGETQYF. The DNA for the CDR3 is TGTGCCAGCAGTTGGATGTACGGGGAGACCCAGTACTTC.

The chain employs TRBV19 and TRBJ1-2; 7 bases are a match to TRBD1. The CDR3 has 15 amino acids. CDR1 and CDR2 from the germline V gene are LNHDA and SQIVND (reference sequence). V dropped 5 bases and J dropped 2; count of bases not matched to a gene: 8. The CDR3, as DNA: TGTGCCAGTAGTTGGGGACAGCGCTTAAACTATGGCTACACCTTC. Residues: CASSWGQRLNYGYTF.

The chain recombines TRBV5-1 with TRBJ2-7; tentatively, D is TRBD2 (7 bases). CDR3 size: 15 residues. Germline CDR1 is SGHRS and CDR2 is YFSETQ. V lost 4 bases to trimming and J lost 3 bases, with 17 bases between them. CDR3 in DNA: TGCGCCAGCAGCGGCCTGGGGGGGGCCGGCTACGAGCAGTACTTC. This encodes CASSGLGGAGYEQYF.

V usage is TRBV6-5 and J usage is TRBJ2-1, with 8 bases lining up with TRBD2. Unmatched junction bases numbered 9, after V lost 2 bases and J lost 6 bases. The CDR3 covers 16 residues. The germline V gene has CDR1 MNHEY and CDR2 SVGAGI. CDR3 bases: TGTGCCAGCAGTTACCTCCTTACGGGGGGGCCCAATGAGCAGTTCTTC. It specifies CASSYLLTGGPNEQFF.

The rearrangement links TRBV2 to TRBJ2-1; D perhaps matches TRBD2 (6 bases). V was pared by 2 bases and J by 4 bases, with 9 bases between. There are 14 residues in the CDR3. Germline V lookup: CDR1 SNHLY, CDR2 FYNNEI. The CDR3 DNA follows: TGTGCCAGCAGTGAATTAGCGGTGTACAATGAGCAGTTCTTC. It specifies CASSELAVYNEQFF.

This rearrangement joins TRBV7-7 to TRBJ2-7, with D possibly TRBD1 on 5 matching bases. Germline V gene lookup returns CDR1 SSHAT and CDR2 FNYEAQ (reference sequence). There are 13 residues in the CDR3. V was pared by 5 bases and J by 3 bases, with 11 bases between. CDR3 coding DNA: TGTGCCAGCAGCCCAGGGATTTACTACGAGCAGTACTTC. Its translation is CASSPGIYYEQYF.

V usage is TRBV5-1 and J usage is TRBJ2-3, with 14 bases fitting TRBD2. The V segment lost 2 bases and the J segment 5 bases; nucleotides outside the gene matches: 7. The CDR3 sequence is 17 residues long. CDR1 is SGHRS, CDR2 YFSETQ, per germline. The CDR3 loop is CASSLLPGLAGVDTQYF. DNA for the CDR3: TGCGCCAGCAGCTTACTACCGGGACTAGCGGGGGTAGATACGCAGTATTTT.

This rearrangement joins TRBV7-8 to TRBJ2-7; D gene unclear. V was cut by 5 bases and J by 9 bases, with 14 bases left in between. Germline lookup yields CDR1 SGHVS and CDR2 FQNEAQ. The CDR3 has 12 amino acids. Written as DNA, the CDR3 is TGTGCCAGCAGCCCGAGCCCAACCGGGCAGTACTTC. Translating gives CASSPSPTGQYF.

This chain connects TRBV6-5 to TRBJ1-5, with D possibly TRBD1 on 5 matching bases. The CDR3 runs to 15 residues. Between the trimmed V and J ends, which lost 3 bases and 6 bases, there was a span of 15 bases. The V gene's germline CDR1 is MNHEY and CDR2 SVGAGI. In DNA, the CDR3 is TGTGCCAGCAGTTATCAGCCAGGGCGAGGTCAGCCCCAGCATTTT. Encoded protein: CASSYQPGRGQPQHF.

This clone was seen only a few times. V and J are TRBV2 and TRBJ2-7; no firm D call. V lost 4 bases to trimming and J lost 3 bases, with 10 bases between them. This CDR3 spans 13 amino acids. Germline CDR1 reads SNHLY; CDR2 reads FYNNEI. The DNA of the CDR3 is TGTGCCAGCAGTGTCCAGGTAGGCTACGAGCAGTACTTC. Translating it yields CASSVQVGYEQYF.

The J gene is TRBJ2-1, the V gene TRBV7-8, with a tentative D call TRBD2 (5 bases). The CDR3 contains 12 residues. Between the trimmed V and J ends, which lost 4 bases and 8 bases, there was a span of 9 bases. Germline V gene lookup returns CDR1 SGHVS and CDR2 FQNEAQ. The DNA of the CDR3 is TGTGCCAGCAGCTCCCCCGGGGATGAGCAGTTCTTC. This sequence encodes CASSSPGDEQFF. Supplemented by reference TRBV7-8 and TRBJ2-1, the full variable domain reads GAGVSQSPRYKVAKRGQDVALRCDPISGHVSLFWYQQALGQGPEFLTYFQNEAQLDKSGLPSDRFFAERPEGSVSTLKIQRTQQEDSAVYLCASSSPGDEQFFGPGTRLTVL.

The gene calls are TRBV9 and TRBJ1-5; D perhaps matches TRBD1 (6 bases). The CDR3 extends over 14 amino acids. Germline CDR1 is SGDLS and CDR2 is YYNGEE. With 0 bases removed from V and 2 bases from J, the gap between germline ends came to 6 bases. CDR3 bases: TGTGCCAGCAGCGTAGGACAGGGCAATCAGCCCCAGCATTTT. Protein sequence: CASSVGQGNQPQHF. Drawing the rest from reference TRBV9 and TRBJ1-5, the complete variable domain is DSGVTQTPKHLITATGQRVTLRCSPRSGDLSVYWYQQSLDQGLQFLIQYYNGEERAKGNILERFSAQQFPDLHSELNLSSLELGDSALYFCASSVGQGNQPQHFGDGTRLSIL.

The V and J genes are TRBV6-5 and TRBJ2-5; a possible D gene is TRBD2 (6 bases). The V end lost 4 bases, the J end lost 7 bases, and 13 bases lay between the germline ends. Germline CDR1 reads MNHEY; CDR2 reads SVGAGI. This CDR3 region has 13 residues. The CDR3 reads CASSWGVWGTQYF. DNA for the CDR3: TGTGCCAGCAGTTGGGGGGTTTGGGGGACCCAGTACTTC.

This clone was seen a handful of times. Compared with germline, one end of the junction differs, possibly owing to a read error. CDR3 nucleotides: TGTGCCAGCAGTTTGGGAAACAGGGGGTCAGCTTTCTTT. The encoded protein is CASSLGNRGSAFF. J is TRBJ1-1 and V is TRBV5-8, with 8 bases fitting TRBD1. In germline, CDR1 is SGHTS, CDR2 YDEGEE. This CDR3 comprises 13 residues.

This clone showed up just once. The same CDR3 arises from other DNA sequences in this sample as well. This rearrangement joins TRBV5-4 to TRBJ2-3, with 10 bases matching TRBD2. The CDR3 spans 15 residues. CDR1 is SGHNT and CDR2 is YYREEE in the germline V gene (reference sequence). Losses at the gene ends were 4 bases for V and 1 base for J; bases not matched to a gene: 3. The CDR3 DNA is TGTGCCAGCAGCCTAGGACTAGCGGGCACAGATACGCAGTATTTT. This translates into CASSLGLAGTDTQYF.

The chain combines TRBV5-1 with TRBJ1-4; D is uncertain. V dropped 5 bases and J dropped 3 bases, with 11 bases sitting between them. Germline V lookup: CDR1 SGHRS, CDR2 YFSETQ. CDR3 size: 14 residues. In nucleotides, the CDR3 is TGCGCCAGCAGTATCGTGGCAGCTAATGAAAAACTGTTTTTT. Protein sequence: CASSIVAANEKLFF.

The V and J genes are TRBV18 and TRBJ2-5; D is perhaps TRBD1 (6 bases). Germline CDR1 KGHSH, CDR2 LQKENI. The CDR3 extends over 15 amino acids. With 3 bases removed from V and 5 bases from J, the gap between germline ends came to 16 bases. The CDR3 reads CASSPSRGDGETQYF. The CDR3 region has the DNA TGTGCCAGCTCACCGAGCAGGGGTGATGGGGAGACCCAGTACTTC. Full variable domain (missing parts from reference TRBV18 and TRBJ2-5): NAGVMQNPRHLVRRRGQEARLRCSPMKGHSHVYWYRQLPEEGLKFMVYLQKENIIDESGMPKERFSAEFPKEGPSILRIQQVVRGDSAAYFCASSPSRGDGETQYFGPGTRLLVL.

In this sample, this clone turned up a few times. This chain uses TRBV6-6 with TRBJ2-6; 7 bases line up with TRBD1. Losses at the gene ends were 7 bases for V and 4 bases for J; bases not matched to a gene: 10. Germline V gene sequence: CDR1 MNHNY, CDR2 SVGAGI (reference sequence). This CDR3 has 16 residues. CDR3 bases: TGTGCCAGCATCGGGACAGCGAGAGCGGGGGCCAACGTCCTGACTTTC. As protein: CASIGTARAGANVLTF.